A single sample is the source of the 13 T cell receptor beta chains below, sequenced in a study of Ad26.COV2.S vaccination and SARS-CoV-2 variants. Treatment defined: about 20 received Ad26.COV2.S at low or high dose, single or two shots; about 5 received placebo; per-sample allocation not given. Day 63 following the first vaccine or placebo injection was when the samples were taken. Here immunoSEQ multiplex PCR was the method, and the copy in TCRdb shows in-frame clones only, minus some. The sample holds 400,000 or so clones, 70% to 90% seen once. The input for sequencing was peripheral blood, taken in a trial of Ad26.COV2.S vaccine versus placebo. The receptors were gathered from a person between 18 and 65 years old who received the Ad26.COV2.S COVID-19 vaccine or a placebo.

The chain recombines TRBV5-4 with TRBJ1-1, with D unclear. With 4 bases removed from V and 3 bases from J, the gap between germline ends came to 16 bases. From germline, CDR1 is SGHNT and CDR2 YYREEE (reference sequence). The CDR3 totals 15 residues. CDR3 in amino acids: CASSAAGPHYTEAFF. CDR3 coding DNA: TGTGCCAGCAGCGCTGCCGGGCCCCATTACACTGAAGCTTTCTTT.

The gene calls are TRBV3-1 (or the pseudogene TRBV3-2) and TRBJ2-3, with a possible D match to TRBD2 (5 bases). CDR1 and CDR2 from the germline V gene are LGHDT and YNNKEL (reference sequence). The CDR3 consists of 16 residues. Trimming took off 3 bases at V and 4 bases at J, with 17 bases between the two ends. This CDR3 reads CASSHRAHGVPDTQYF. The CDR3 DNA follows: TGTGCCAGCAGCCACCGTGCCCACGGGGTGCCAGATACGCAGTATTTT.

The chain recombines TRBV5-1 with TRBJ1-2, with 7 bases lining up with TRBD1. Per the germline V gene, CDR1 is SGHRS and CDR2 is YFSETQ. The trim removed 0 bases at V and 6 bases at J, leaving 5 bases unmatched. This CDR3 has 14 amino acids. In nucleotides, the CDR3 is TGCGCCAGCAGCTTGGCCGCAGGGGGTGATGGCTACACCTTC. Translation: CASSLAAGGDGYTF.

V is TRBV3-1 (or the pseudogene TRBV3-2) and J is TRBJ2-2, with 13 nucleotides matching TRBD2. This CDR3 comprises 16 residues. Trimming at V came to 7 bases and at J to 5 bases, leaving 7 bases not matched to a gene. The germline CDR1 and CDR2 sequences are LGHDT and YNNKEL (reference sequence). The DNA of the CDR3 is TGTGCCAGCACCCCGGGGGGACTAGCGGGGACCGGGGAGCTGTTTTTT. It yields the protein CASTPGGLAGTGELFF.

The chain combines TRBV21-1 with TRBJ1-2. TRBV21-1 is a known pseudogene. This CDR3 comprises 14 residues. The CDR3 reads CASSKALGTYGYTF. The CDR3 nucleotides are TGTGCCAGCAGCAAAGCGCTTGGGACCTATGGCTACACCTTC.

The J gene is TRBJ1-2, the V gene TRBV2, with D possibly matching TRBD1 (6 bases). V lost 7 bases, J lost 4 bases, and 13 bases lay in between. CDR1 is SNHLY and CDR2 is FYNNEI in the germline V gene. The CDR3 is 13 residues long. The CDR3 loop reads CASKRDNVYGYTF. CDR3 in DNA: TGTGCCAGCAAGAGGGACAATGTCTATGGCTACACCTTC.

This clone was picked up one time. The V call is TRBV19, the J call TRBJ2-3; TRBD2 matches at 13 bases. Germline V lookup: CDR1 LNHDA, CDR2 SQIVND (reference sequence). Germline trimming cut 5 bases from V and 2 bases from J; bases unmatched to any gene: 13. The CDR3 covers 19 residues. The CDR3 loop is CASSGPTRLAGGNTDTQYF. The CDR3 DNA reads TGTGCCAGTAGTGGACCTACACGACTAGCGGGGGGCAACACAGATACGCAGTATTTT.

This chain uses TRBV7-8 with TRBJ2-1, with TRBD2 matching 7 bases. Germline V gene sequence: CDR1 SGHVS, CDR2 FQNEAQ. The trim removed 5 bases at V and 4 bases at J, leaving 14 bases unmatched. The CDR3 has 17 amino acids. CDR3 in DNA: TGTGCCAGCAGCCCAAGGTTTCGGGCGGGGGTTTACAATGAGCAGTTCTTC. Its translation: CASSPRFRAGVYNEQFF.

This rearrangement joins TRBV11-2 to TRBJ2-2; no reliable D call. The CDR3 loop spans 17 amino acids. Between the trimmed V and J ends, which lost 3 bases and 0 bases, there was a span of 14 bases. Germline V gene data show CDR1 as SGHAT and CDR2 as FQNNGV. The CDR3 loop is CASSFLPGTSNTGELFF. CDR3 nucleotide sequence: TGTGCCAGCAGCTTTCTTCCTGGCACCTCGAACACCGGGGAGCTGTTTTTT.

The chain links TRBV13 to TRBJ2-4; D unclear. The V gene lost 2 bases and the J gene lost 0 bases, with 5 bases spanning the gap. The germline V gene has CDR1 PRHDT and CDR2 FYEKMQ (reference sequence). The CDR3 length is 14 residues. CDR3 nucleotides: TGTGCCAGCAGCTTACAGGTAGCCAAAAACATTCAGTACTTC. This codes for CASSLQVAKNIQYF. Looking up the rest from reference TRBV13 and TRBJ2-4 gives the full variable domain: AAGVIQSPRHLIKEKRETATLKCYPIPRHDTVYWYQQGPGQDPQFLISFYEKMQSDKGSIPDRFSAQQFSDYHSELNMSSLELGDSALYFCASSLQVAKNIQYFGAGTRLSVL.

The V gene is TRBV10-3, the J gene TRBJ1-2; 9 nucleotides match TRBD1. Germline lookup yields CDR1 ENHRY and CDR2 SYGVKD. V dropped 4 bases and J dropped 11; count of bases not matched to a gene: 5. This CDR3 region has 12 residues. CDR3 sequence reads: CAISGTGERYTF. CDR3 bases: TGTGCCATCAGTGGGACAGGGGAAAGATACACCTTC.

This clone was recorded a few times. The chain combines TRBV19 with TRBJ1-2; D is perhaps TRBD1 (6 bases). This CDR3 spans 14 amino acids. V lost 6 bases, J lost 3 bases, and 14 bases lay in between. CDR1 and CDR2 from the germline V gene are LNHDA and SQIVND (reference sequence). Here the CDR3 DNA reads TGTGCCAGTAGCCCGGACAGTTCCCACTATGGCTACACCTTC. It specifies CASSPDSSHYGYTF.

This sequence joins TRBV4-1 and TRBJ1-1; D is unclear. Trimming cost V 0 bases and J 0 bases, with 8 bases left between them. CDR3 size: 15 residues. The germline V gene encodes CDR1 MGHRA and CDR2 YSYEKL. The CDR3 DNA sequence: TGCGCCAGCAGCCAAGAGCCGAACATGAACACTGAAGCTTTCTTT. Amino acids: CASSQEPNMNTEAFF.